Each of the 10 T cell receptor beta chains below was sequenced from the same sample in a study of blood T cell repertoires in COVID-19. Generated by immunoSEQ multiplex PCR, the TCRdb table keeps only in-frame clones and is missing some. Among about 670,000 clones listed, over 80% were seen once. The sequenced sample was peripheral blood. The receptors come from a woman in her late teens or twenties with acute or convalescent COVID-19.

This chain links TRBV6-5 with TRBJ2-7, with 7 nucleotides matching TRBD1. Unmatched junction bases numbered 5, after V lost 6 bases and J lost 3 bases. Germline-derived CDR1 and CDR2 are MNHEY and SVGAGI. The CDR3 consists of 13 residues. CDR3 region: CASSDRVGYEQYF. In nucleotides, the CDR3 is TGTGCCAGCAGCGACAGGGTTGGCTACGAGCAGTACTTC.

This chain's CDR3 is CASSFGRRAFF. CDR3 nucleotide sequence: TGTGCCAGCAGCTTCGGGAGGCGCGCTTTCTTT. The gene calls are TRBV11-2 and TRBJ1-1; D gene ambiguous. V lost 3 bases to trimming and J lost 11 bases, with 10 bases between them. This CDR3 has 11 residues. The germline CDR1 and CDR2 sequences are SGHAT and FQNNGV.

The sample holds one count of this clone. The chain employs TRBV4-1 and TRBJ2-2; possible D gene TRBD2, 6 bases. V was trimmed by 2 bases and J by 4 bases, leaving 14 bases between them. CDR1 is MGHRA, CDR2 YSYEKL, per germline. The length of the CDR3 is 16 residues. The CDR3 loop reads CASSQPTGRTTGELFF. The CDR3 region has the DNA TGCGCCAGCAGCCAACCAACCGGGAGAACCACCGGGGAGCTGTTTTTT.

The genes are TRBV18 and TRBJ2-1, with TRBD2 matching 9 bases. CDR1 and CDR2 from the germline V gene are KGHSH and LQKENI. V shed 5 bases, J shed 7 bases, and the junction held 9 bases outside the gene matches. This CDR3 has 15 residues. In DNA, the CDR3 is TGTGCCAGCTCAGAAAATAGCGGGGGAGGAAATGAGCAGTTCTTC. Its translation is CASSENSGGGNEQFF.

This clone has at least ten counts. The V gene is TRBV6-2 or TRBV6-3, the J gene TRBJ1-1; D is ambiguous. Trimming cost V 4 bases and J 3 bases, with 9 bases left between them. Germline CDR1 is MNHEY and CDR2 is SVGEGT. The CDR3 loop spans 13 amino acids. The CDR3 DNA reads TGTGCCAGCAGTTCGAACAGTTACACTGAAGCTTTCTTT. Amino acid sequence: CASSSNSYTEAFF.

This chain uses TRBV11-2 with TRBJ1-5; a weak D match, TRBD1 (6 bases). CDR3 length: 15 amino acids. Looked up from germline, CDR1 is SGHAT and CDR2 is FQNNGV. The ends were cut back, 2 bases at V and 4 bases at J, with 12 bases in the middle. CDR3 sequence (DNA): TGTGCCAGCAGCTTATCAGGGGCGCTGAATCAGCCCCAGCATTTT. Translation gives CASSLSGALNQPQHF.

The CDR3 loop reads CASSGIMTGTYEQYF. The CDR3 DNA follows: TGTGCCAGCAGCGGGATAATGACAGGGACCTACGAGCAGTACTTC. The V and J genes are TRBV14 and TRBJ2-7; 7 bases line up with TRBD1. Germline V CDR1 and CDR2: SGHDN, FVKESK. V lost 5 bases and J lost 2; bases outside the gene matches: 9. The CDR3 is made up of 15 amino acids.

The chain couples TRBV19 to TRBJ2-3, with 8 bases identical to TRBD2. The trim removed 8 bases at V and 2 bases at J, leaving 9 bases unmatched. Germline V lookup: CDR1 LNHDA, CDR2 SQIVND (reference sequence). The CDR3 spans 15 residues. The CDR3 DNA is TGTGCCAGTTCTTTGAGCGGGGGACTCACAGATACGCAGTATTTT. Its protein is CASSLSGGLTDTQYF.

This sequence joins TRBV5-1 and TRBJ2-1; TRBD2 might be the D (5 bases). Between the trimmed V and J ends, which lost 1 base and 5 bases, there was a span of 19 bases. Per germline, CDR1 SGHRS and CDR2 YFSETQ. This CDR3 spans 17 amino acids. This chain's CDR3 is CASSLYPTRINNNEQFF. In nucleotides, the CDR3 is TGCGCCAGCAGCTTGTACCCCACTAGAATTAACAACAATGAGCAGTTCTTC.

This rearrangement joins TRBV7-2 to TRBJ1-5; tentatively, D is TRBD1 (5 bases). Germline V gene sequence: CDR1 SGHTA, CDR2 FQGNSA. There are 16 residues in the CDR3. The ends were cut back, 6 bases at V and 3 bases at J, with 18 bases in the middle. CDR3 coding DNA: TGTGCCAGCAGTGAAGGAGGGGCAGCTAACAATCAGCCCCAGCATTTT. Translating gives CASSEGGAANNQPQHF.